Shown below are 2 T cell receptor beta chains from a single sample sequenced in a study of monozygotic twins with inflammatory bowel disease. TCRdb re-called the 5' RACE reads and catalogs CDR3 proteins one per entry, DNA excluded. In all, the sample yields about 350,000 distinct CDR3 sequences. Sample: blood. The receptor set was obtained from a human donor with ulcerative colitis or Crohn's disease, or a healthy co-twin of an affected twin (not recorded which).

The rearrangement uses TRBV4-1 and TRBJ2-1; the TCRdb D gene call, TRBD2, has no DNA to confirm it. This CDR3 region has 16 residues. CDR1 is MGHRA and CDR2 is YSYEKL in the germline V gene. CDR3: CASQQRSGTSYNEQFF.

The genes are TRBV5-1 and TRBJ2-1. Germline lookup yields CDR1 SGHRS and CDR2 YFSETQ. The CDR3 has 14 residues. This chain's CDR3 is CASSLALLYNEQFF.